The rows below give T cell receptor beta chains drawn from one sample of a study of cytomegalovirus exposure and HLA in healthy donors. Method: immunoSEQ multiplex PCR; TCRdb's copy keeps in-frame clones and lacks some. The sample includes fewer than 110,000 clones, around 60% of them seen just once. Source material: PBMCs. These receptors were collected from a woman in her forties or fifties in good health and CMV-seronegative. CDR3s include the opening cysteine and the closing phenylalanine or tryptophan. Fields, in order: CDR3 DNA, CDR3 protein, clone size, J gene, V gene, CDR3 length, D gene. D genes are given only for firm matches. Expanded clones are given a class, and other clones once, few, many or no size at all.

CDR3 DNA: TGTGCCAGCAGCTTGGGAGGGACCCAGTACTTC; CDR3 protein: CASSLGGTQYF; clone size: NA; J gene: TRBJ2-5; V gene: TRBV7-2; CDR3 length: 11; D gene: NA
CDR3 DNA: TGTGCCAGCAGCCAGGAGGGAGCCCTTGGAGATACGCAGTATTTT; CDR3 protein: CASSQEGALGDTQYF; clone size: few; J gene: TRBJ2-3; V gene: TRBV11-3; CDR3 length: 15; D gene: NA
CDR3 DNA: TGCGCCAGCAGCCAAGATAGGGGGGGCTACACCTTC; CDR3 protein: CASSQDRGGYTF; clone size: NA; J gene: TRBJ1-2; V gene: TRBV4-1; CDR3 length: 12; D gene: NA
CDR3 DNA: TGCGCCAGCAGCTCCTGGACAGGGGGAGAGACCCAGTACTTC; CDR3 protein: CASSSWTGGETQYF; clone size: NA; J gene: TRBJ2-5; V gene: TRBV5-1; CDR3 length: 14; D gene: TRBD1
CDR3 DNA: TGTGCCAGCAGTTACAATGAGGGGGCCGGGGAGACCCAGTACTTC; CDR3 protein: CASSYNEGAGETQYF; clone size: NA; J gene: TRBJ2-5; V gene: TRBV6-5; CDR3 length: 15; D gene: TRBD1
CDR3 DNA: TGTGCCAGCACCGCGGCCCTTAACTATGGCTACACCTTC; CDR3 protein: CASTAALNYGYTF; clone size: NA; J gene: TRBJ1-2; V gene: TRBV9; CDR3 length: 13; D gene: NA
CDR3 DNA: TGTGCCACCAGCAAAGAAGGAACAGACGAGACCCAGTACTTC; CDR3 protein: CATSKEGTDETQYF; clone size: few; J gene: TRBJ2-5; V gene: TRBV15; CDR3 length: 14; D gene: NA
CDR3 DNA: TGTGCCAGCACCGAGCGGGGTTTGGCCAAAAACATTCAGTACTTC; CDR3 protein: CASTERGLAKNIQYF; clone size: NA; J gene: TRBJ2-4; V gene: TRBV6-5; CDR3 length: 15; D gene: TRBD2
CDR3 DNA: TGTGCCAGCAGCTTTGGACAGGGACCTTACGAGCAGTACTTC; CDR3 protein: CASSFGQGPYEQYF; clone size: NA; J gene: TRBJ2-7; V gene: TRBV7-8; CDR3 length: 14; D gene: TRBD1
CDR3 DNA: TGTGCCAGCAGCCTAGCCTTCTCTGGGGCCAACGTCCTGACTTTC; CDR3 protein: CASSLAFSGANVLTF; clone size: NA; J gene: TRBJ2-6; V gene: TRBV11-2; CDR3 length: 15; D gene: NA
CDR3 DNA: TGCGCCAGCAGCGAGACAGGGGGGAGTTCACCCCTCCACTTT; CDR3 protein: CASSETGGSSPLHF; clone size: few; J gene: TRBJ1-6; V gene: TRBV5-1; CDR3 length: 14; D gene: TRBD1
CDR3 DNA: TGTGCCACCAGCCTCAGGGGCCCCGAGCACCAGCCCCAGCATTTT; CDR3 protein: CATSLRGPEHQPQHF; clone size: NA; J gene: TRBJ1-5; V gene: TRBV15; CDR3 length: 15; D gene: NA
CDR3 DNA: TGTGCCAGCAGCTTAATGGGGGACTCCACCGGCGGTGAGCAGTTCTTC; CDR3 protein: CASSLMGDSTGGEQFF; clone size: NA; J gene: TRBJ2-1; V gene: TRBV7-3; CDR3 length: 16; D gene: NA
CDR3 DNA: TGTGCCAGCAGTGAAGATACTAGCGGAGGGACCCAGTACTTC; CDR3 protein: CASSEDTSGGTQYF; clone size: NA; J gene: TRBJ2-5; V gene: TRBV6-1; CDR3 length: 14; D gene: TRBD2
CDR3 DNA: TGTGCCAGCAGCCCGGGACAGGGGGTAGATACGCAGTATTTT; CDR3 protein: CASSPGQGVDTQYF; clone size: NA; J gene: TRBJ2-3; V gene: TRBV6-6; CDR3 length: 14; D gene: TRBD1
CDR3 DNA: TGCGCCAGCAGATTCCGGCCTCAGCTAGCTGGGGCCAACGTCCTGACTTTC; CDR3 protein: CASRFRPQLAGANVLTF; clone size: NA; J gene: TRBJ2-6; V gene: TRBV5-1; CDR3 length: 17; D gene: NA
CDR3 DNA: TGTGCCAGCAGTGAAGTACCAAATACCGGTACGCAGTATTTT; CDR3 protein: CASSEVPNTGTQYF; clone size: NA; J gene: TRBJ2-3; V gene: TRBV6-4; CDR3 length: 14; D gene: NA
CDR3 DNA: TGTGCCAGCTCACCATCGACTGGCAATCAGCCCCAGCATTTT; CDR3 protein: CASSPSTGNQPQHF; clone size: once; J gene: TRBJ1-5; V gene: TRBV18; CDR3 length: 14; D gene: NA
CDR3 DNA: TGTGCCAGCAGCTTCCGGGACAGAGATAATTCACCCCTCCACTTT; CDR3 protein: CASSFRDRDNSPLHF; clone size: NA; J gene: TRBJ1-6; V gene: TRBV5-6; CDR3 length: 15; D gene: TRBD1
CDR3 DNA: TGTGCCAGCAGCCGGGACAGGGGAGGCACAGATACGCAGTATTTT; CDR3 protein: CASSRDRGGTDTQYF; clone size: NA; J gene: TRBJ2-3; V gene: TRBV9; CDR3 length: 15; D gene: TRBD1
CDR3 DNA: TGTGCCACCAAGGGGGCCGGGGAGCTGTTTTTT; CDR3 protein: CATKGAGELFF; clone size: NA; J gene: TRBJ2-2; V gene: TRBV2; CDR3 length: 11; D gene: NA
CDR3 DNA: TGTGCCAGTAGTATTGCAGGGCAGCAGTTCTTC; CDR3 protein: CASSIAGQQFF; clone size: NA; J gene: TRBJ2-1; V gene: TRBV19; CDR3 length: 11; D gene: NA
CDR3 DNA: TGTGCCAGCAGCCTTGGGGGGAAACAGCCCCAGCATTTT; CDR3 protein: CASSLGGKQPQHF; clone size: NA; J gene: TRBJ1-5; V gene: TRBV28; CDR3 length: 13; D gene: NA
CDR3 DNA: TGCGCCAGCAGCGTCACAGGGGTAGACACCGGGGAGCTGTTTTTT; CDR3 protein: CASSVTGVDTGELFF; clone size: NA; J gene: TRBJ2-2; V gene: TRBV5-1; CDR3 length: 15; D gene: TRBD1
CDR3 DNA: TGTGCTAGTGGCCGGACTGAGAATAATTCACCCCTCCACTTT; CDR3 protein: CASGRTENNSPLHF; clone size: NA; J gene: TRBJ1-6; V gene: TRBV12-5; CDR3 length: 14; D gene: NA
CDR3 DNA: TGTGCCAGCAGCTCCAGCGGGGGGGCGTCTGATACGCAGTATTTT; CDR3 protein: CASSSSGGASDTQYF; clone size: once; J gene: TRBJ2-3; V gene: TRBV5-6; CDR3 length: 15; D gene: TRBD2
CDR3 DNA: TGTGCCAGCTCCTCACAGTACCAAGAGACCCAGTACTTC; CDR3 protein: CASSSQYQETQYF; clone size: NA; J gene: TRBJ2-5; V gene: TRBV18; CDR3 length: 13; D gene: NA
CDR3 DNA: TGTGCCAGCAGCCACCAGGGAGGCTACGAGCAGTACTTC; CDR3 protein: CASSHQGGYEQYF; clone size: once; J gene: TRBJ2-7; V gene: TRBV14; CDR3 length: 13; D gene: NA
CDR3 DNA: TGTGCCAGCAGCTACCGAGGGGGGGCGATATACACTGAAGCTTTCTTT; CDR3 protein: CASSYRGGAIYTEAFF; clone size: NA; J gene: TRBJ1-1; V gene: TRBV5-6; CDR3 length: 16; D gene: NA
CDR3 DNA: TGTGCCAGCAGTTACTCGTATGGGGGGGAGTATGGCTACACCTTC; CDR3 protein: CASSYSYGGEYGYTF; clone size: few; J gene: TRBJ1-2; V gene: TRBV6-5; CDR3 length: 15; D gene: NA
CDR3 DNA: TGTGCCAGCACTCCGACGGGGTACGAGCAGTACTTC; CDR3 protein: CASTPTGYEQYF; clone size: NA; J gene: TRBJ2-7; V gene: TRBV6-6; CDR3 length: 12; D gene: NA
CDR3 DNA: TGTGCCAGCAGCTCGTCCCGGGACAGGGGCTACGAGCAGTACTTC; CDR3 protein: CASSSSRDRGYEQYF; clone size: NA; J gene: TRBJ2-7; V gene: TRBV7-9; CDR3 length: 15; D gene: TRBD1
CDR3 DNA: TGTGCCAGCAGTTTATCAGGTAGCAATCAGCCCCAGCATTTT; CDR3 protein: CASSLSGSNQPQHF; clone size: few; J gene: TRBJ1-5; V gene: TRBV28; CDR3 length: 14; D gene: NA
CDR3 DNA: TGTGCCAGCAGTTTTCAGGGGGAATATGGCTACACCTTC; CDR3 protein: CASSFQGEYGYTF; clone size: NA; J gene: TRBJ1-2; V gene: TRBV6-6; CDR3 length: 13; D gene: TRBD1
CDR3 DNA: TGTGCCAGTAGTTCCCCTATGACAGACCTCTATGGCTACACCTTC; CDR3 protein: CASSSPMTDLYGYTF; clone size: once; J gene: TRBJ1-2; V gene: TRBV19; CDR3 length: 15; D gene: NA
CDR3 DNA: TGCAGCGTTGAAGGGGCAGTAGCGGCGAGCTCCTACAATGAGCAGTTCTTC; CDR3 protein: CSVEGAVAASSYNEQFF; clone size: NA; J gene: TRBJ2-1; V gene: TRBV29-1; CDR3 length: 17; D gene: NA
CDR3 DNA: TGTGCCATCAGTGTTCAGGGGATGGCCGGGGAGCTGTTTTTT; CDR3 protein: CAISVQGMAGELFF; clone size: NA; J gene: TRBJ2-2; V gene: TRBV10-3; CDR3 length: 14; D gene: NA
CDR3 DNA: TGTGCCAGCAGCTTCTCCTGGGAGGAGCAGTACTTC; CDR3 protein: CASSFSWEEQYF; clone size: NA; J gene: TRBJ2-7; V gene: TRBV7-9; CDR3 length: 12; D gene: NA
CDR3 DNA: TGTGCCAGCAGCCGGTCAGACAGGGTCTACGAGCAGTACTTC; CDR3 protein: CASSRSDRVYEQYF; clone size: once; J gene: TRBJ2-7; V gene: TRBV7-9; CDR3 length: 14; D gene: TRBD1